This TCR beta chain was profiled in a study of cytomegalovirus exposure and HLA in healthy donors. This PCR relied on a set of 60 Vbeta primers and 13 Jbeta primers. TCRdb's table, derived via immunoSEQ multiplex PCR, lists solely in-frame clones and lacks some. The sample has about 200,000 clones, over 65% seen once. V dropped 4 bases and J dropped 6; count of bases not matched to a gene: 6. This CDR3 region has 14 residues. Germline V gene sequence: CDR1 PRHDT, CDR2 FYEKMQ (reference sequence). General study findings and limits: TCR sequences were mostly rare, though some public TCRs occurred in many donors.

Notes on this clone: The antigen is undetermined.

This chain joins TRBV13 and TRBJ2-3; 8 bases line up with TRBD2. This TCR came from a man in his forties in good health and CMV-seropositive. Sequenced input: PBMCs. CDR3 residues: CASSSGLVTDTQYF. The CDR3 bases are TGTGCCAGCAGCTCGGGACTAGTGACGGATACGCAGTATTTT.